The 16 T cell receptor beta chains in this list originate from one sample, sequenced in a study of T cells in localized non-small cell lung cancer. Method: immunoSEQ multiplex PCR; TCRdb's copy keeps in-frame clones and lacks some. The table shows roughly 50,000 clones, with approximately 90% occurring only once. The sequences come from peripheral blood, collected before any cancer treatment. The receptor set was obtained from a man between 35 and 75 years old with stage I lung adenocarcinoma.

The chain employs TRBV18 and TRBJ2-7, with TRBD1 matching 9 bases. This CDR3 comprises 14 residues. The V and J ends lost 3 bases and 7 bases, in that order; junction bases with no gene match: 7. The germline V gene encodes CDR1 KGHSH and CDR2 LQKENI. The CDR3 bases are TGTGCCAGCTCACCTGGGGGACAGGGAGGTGAGCAGTACTTC. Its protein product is CASSPGGQGGEQYF.

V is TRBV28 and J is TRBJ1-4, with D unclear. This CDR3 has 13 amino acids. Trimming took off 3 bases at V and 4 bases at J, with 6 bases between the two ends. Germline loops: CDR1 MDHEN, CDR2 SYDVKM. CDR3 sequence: CASSLAGNEKLFF. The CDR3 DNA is TGTGCCAGCAGTTTGGCCGGTAATGAAAAACTGTTTTTT.

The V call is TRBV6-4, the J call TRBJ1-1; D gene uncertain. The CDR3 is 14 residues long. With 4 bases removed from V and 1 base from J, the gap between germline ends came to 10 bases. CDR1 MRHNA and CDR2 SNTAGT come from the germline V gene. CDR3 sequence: CASSVEIGNTEAFF. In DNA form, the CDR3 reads TGTGCCAGCAGTGTAGAGATCGGGAACACTGAAGCTTTCTTT.

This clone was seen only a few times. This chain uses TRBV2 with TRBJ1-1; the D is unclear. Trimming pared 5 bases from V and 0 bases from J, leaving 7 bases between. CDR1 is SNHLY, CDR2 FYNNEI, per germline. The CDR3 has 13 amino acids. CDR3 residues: CASSNEVNTEAFF. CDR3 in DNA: TGTGCCAGCAGTAATGAAGTGAACACTGAAGCTTTCTTT. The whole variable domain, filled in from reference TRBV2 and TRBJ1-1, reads EPEVTQTPSHQVTQMGQEVILRCVPISNHLYFYWYRQILGQKVEFLVSFYNNEISEKSEIFDDQFSVERPDGSNFTLKIRSTKLEDSAMYFCASSNEVNTEAFFGQGTRLTVV.

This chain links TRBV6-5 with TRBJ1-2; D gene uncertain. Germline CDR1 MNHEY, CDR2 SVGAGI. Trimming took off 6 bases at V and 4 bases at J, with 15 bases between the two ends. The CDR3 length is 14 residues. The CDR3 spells CASRINSGLYGYTF. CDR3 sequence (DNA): TGTGCCAGCAGGATCAACTCAGGTCTCTATGGCTACACCTTC.

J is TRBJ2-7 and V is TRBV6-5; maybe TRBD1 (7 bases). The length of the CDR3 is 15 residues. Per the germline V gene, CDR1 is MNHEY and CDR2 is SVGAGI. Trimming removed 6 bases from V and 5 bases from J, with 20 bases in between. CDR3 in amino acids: CASRRQGPPGDEQYF. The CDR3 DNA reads TGTGCCAGCAGAAGACAGGGTCCCCCGGGGGACGAGCAGTACTTC.

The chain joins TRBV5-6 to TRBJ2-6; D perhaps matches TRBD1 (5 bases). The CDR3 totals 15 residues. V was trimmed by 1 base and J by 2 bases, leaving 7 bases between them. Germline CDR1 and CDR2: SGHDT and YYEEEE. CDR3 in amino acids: CASSLLGAGANVLTF. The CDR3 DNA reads TGTGCCAGCAGCTTGTTAGGGGCTGGGGCCAACGTCCTGACTTTC. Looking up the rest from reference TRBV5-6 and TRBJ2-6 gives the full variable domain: DAGVTQSPTHLIKTRGQQVTLRCSPKSGHDTVSWYQQALGQGPQFIFQYYEEEERQRGNFPDRFSGHQFPNYSSELNVNALLLGDSALYLCASSLLGAGANVLTFGAGSRLTVL.

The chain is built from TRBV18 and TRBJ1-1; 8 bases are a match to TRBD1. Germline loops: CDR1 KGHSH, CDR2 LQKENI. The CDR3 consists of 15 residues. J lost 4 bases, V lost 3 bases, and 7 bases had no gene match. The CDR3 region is CASSPGTGRVTEAFF. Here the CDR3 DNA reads TGTGCCAGCTCACCCGGGACAGGTCGTGTCACTGAAGCTTTCTTT.

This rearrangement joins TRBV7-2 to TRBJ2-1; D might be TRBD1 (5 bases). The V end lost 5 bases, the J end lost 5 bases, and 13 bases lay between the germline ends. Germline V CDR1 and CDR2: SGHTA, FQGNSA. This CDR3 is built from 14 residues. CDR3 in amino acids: CASSLQDGDNEQFF. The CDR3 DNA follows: TGTGCCAGCAGCCTACAGGACGGAGACAATGAGCAGTTCTTC.

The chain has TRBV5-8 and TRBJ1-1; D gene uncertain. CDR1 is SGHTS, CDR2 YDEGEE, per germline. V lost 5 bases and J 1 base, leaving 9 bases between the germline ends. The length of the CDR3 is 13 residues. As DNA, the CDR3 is TGTGCCAGCAGTCGGACCTCGAACACTGAAGCTTTCTTT. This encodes CASSRTSNTEAFF.

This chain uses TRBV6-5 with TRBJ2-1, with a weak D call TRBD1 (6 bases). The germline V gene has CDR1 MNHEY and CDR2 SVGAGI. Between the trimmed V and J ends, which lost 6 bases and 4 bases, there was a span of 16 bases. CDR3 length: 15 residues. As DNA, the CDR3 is TGTGCCAGCAGCACCGAGGGAGACAGGTACAATGAGCAGTTCTTC. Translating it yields CASSTEGDRYNEQFF.

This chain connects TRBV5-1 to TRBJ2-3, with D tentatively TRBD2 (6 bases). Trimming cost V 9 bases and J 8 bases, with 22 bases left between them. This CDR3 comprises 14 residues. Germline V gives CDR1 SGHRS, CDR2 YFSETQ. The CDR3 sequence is CATTEGGHGGTQYF. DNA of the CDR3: TGCGCCACCACCGAAGGAGGCCACGGGGGTACGCAGTATTTT. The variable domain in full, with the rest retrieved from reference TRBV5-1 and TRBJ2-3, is KAGVTQTPRYLIKTRGQQVTLSCSPISGHRSVSWYQQTPGQGLQFLFEYFSETQRNKGNFPGRFSGRQFSNSRSEMNVSTLELGDSALYLCATTEGGHGGTQYFGPGTRLTVL.

The CDR3 region has the DNA TGCGCCAGCAGCTTGGAGCGACAGGATAATGGAGCTTTCTTT. Its translation is CASSLERQDNGAFF. The rearrangement links TRBV5-1 to TRBJ1-1, with D possibly matching TRBD1 (6 bases). The germline V gene encodes CDR1 SGHRS and CDR2 YFSETQ. V was cut by 0 bases and J by 10 bases, with 16 bases left in between. The length of the CDR3 is 14 residues.

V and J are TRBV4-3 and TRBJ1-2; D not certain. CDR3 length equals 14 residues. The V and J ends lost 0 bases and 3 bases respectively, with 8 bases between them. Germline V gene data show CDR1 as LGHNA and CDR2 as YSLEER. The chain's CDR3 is CASSQDKGYYGYTF. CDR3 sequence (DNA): TGCGCCAGCAGCCAAGATAAGGGCTACTATGGCTACACCTTC.

CDR3 residues: CASRPNQDRDYGYTF. The CDR3 DNA reads as TGTGCCAGCAGGCCAAACCAGGACAGGGACTATGGCTACACCTTC. The J gene is TRBJ1-2, the V gene TRBV6-6; 8 nucleotides match TRBD1. The germline gives CDR1 MNHNY, CDR2 SVGAGI (reference sequence). The CDR3 runs to 15 residues. The ends lost 6 bases at V and 3 bases at J; junction bases unmatched: 9.

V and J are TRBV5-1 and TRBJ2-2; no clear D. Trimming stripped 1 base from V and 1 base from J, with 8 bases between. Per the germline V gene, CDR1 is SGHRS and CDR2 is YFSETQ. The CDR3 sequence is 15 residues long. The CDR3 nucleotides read TGCGCCAGCAGCTTGCACGCCCGGAACACCGGGGAGCTGTTTTTT. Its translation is CASSLHARNTGELFF.